This TCR beta chain was found in a study of patients and donors after allogeneic stem cell transplantation (dated by TCRdb to between 2020 and 2021). Trimming takes 4 bases from V and 3 bases from J, and the germline ends sit 12 bases apart. CDR1 and CDR2 were assigned from the germline V gene (reference sequence) as LGHDT and YNNKEL. The CDR3 starts with the cysteine, ends with the phenylalanine, and has 14 residues. The kept DNA is CDR3 alone, 42 bases in frame from the first base. Libraries were prepared through RT-PCR. The sequencing machine was a NextSeq 550. The raw public reads went through TCRdb reprocessing: fastp at Q25, MiXCR clone calling, in-frame beta chains kept. A single entry per CDR3 protein holds the most common genes and DNA from its merged rows. The sample contains 20,000 to 30,000 distinct CDR3 sequences, about 45% of them found a single time. The ten biggest clones cover around 78% of the sample.

A note on this clonotype: The antigen it binds to is not known. Base qualities are not provided; no much larger clone lies one nucleotide away.

The sequence was obtained from a human donor who was either an allogeneic HSCT recipient or a stem cell or donor lymphocyte infusion donor (not recorded which). It is not recorded whose cells these are; they may come from a transplant donor. The rearranged segments are TRBV3-1 and TRBJ1-2; the D gene is possibly TRBD1, with 6 bases matching. Sequencing input: blood, either unsorted or a sorted T cell fraction (not recorded which). The DNA sequence follows: TGTGCCAGCAGCCCCTCCGGGGGCTACTATGGCTACACCTTC. This sequence encodes CASSPSGGYYGYTF.